These 24 T cell receptor beta chains were all obtained from the same sample, sequenced in a study of siplizumab effects on memory and regulatory T cells. Here immunoSEQ multiplex PCR was the method, and the copy in TCRdb shows in-frame clones only, minus some. This table holds 70,000 to 95,000 clones, about 96% found once. Sequencing was carried out using naive CD4+ T cells sorted from blood. Receptor source: a human donor in good health.

This clone was recorded a few times. This chain links TRBV19 with TRBJ1-5; D is possibly TRBD1 (6 bases). Germline V gives CDR1 LNHDA, CDR2 SQIVND (reference sequence). Trimming shortened V by 6 bases and J by 2 bases, and 11 bases separated the two germline ends. This CDR3 contains 14 residues. CDR3 sequence: CASRGRQGNQPQHF. In DNA form, the CDR3 reads TGTGCCAGTAGGGGACGACAGGGCAATCAGCCCCAGCATTTT. The complete variable domain, with remaining parts taken from reference TRBV19 and TRBJ1-5, reads DGGITQSPKYLFRKEGQNVTLSCEQNLNHDAMYWYRQDPGQGLRLIYYSQIVNDFQKGDIAEGYSVSREKKESFPLTVTSAQKNPTAFYLCASRGRQGNQPQHFGDGTRLSIL.

This chain links TRBV6-5 with TRBJ2-2; TRBD2 might be the D (6 bases). V dropped 5 bases and J dropped 1 base, with 8 bases sitting between them. The CDR3 length is 14 residues. Germline V CDR1 and CDR2: MNHEY, SVGAGI. CDR3 protein: CASSRAGNTGELFF. The CDR3 region has the DNA TGTGCCAGCAGTCGAGCGGGGAACACCGGGGAGCTGTTTTTT.

The chain recombines TRBV4-1 with TRBJ1-5, with D perhaps matching TRBD1 (5 bases). Germline V gene lookup returns CDR1 MGHRA and CDR2 YSYEKL. The CDR3 runs 16 residues. Deletions cut 0 bases from V and 4 bases from J, with 13 bases between. The CDR3 DNA is TGCGCCAGCAGCCAAGAGGGTAGACAGAGTAATCAGCCCCAGCATTTT. Its translation is CASSQEGRQSNQPQHF.

CDR3 sequence reads: CASSYSSGTGTYEQYF. The CDR3 DNA is TGTGCCAGCAGTTACTCCTCCGGGACAGGTACCTACGAGCAGTACTTC. The chain is built from TRBV6-5 and TRBJ2-7; 8 bases align to TRBD1. Per the germline V gene, CDR1 is MNHEY and CDR2 is SVGAGI. CDR3 size: 16 residues. Trimming took 0 bases from V and 2 from J; bases not matched to a gene: 6.

The rearrangement links TRBV19 to TRBJ2-3; no reliable D call. V was trimmed by 2 bases and J by 0 bases, leaving 12 bases between them. The CDR3 sequence is 16 residues long. Germline V lookup: CDR1 LNHDA, CDR2 SQIVND (reference sequence). CDR3 nucleotide sequence: TGTGCCAGTAGTATAAATCCCAGAACTAGCACAGATACGCAGTATTTT. Translated: CASSINPRTSTDTQYF.

This rearrangement joins TRBV18 to TRBJ1-5; a weak D match, TRBD1 (5 bases). Germline V gives CDR1 KGHSH, CDR2 LQKENI. V shed 4 bases and J shed 2 bases, with 12 bases lying between them. CDR3 length: 15 residues. The CDR3 sequence: CASSLLGGGNQPQHF. The DNA for the CDR3 is TGTGCCAGCTCACTCCTGGGGGGGGGCAATCAGCCCCAGCATTTT.

The gene calls are TRBV15 and TRBJ1-3; D might be TRBD1 (5 bases). This CDR3 is built from 17 residues. Trimming removed 3 bases at V and 0 bases at J, with 15 bases between. CDR1 is LNHNV and CDR2 is YYDKDF in the germline V gene (reference sequence). The CDR3 reads CATSSGWMGGSGNTIYF. CDR3 in DNA: TGTGCCACCAGCAGTGGATGGATGGGGGGCTCTGGAAACACCATATATTTT.

This chain links TRBV27 with TRBJ2-1; 12 positions agree with TRBD2. The germline V gene encodes CDR1 MNHEY and CDR2 SMNVEV (reference sequence). The CDR3 is made up of 18 amino acids. The trim removed 1 base at V and 5 bases at J, leaving 9 bases unmatched. The CDR3 DNA sequence: TGTGCCAGCAGTTTATTGAGAATCCGACTAGCGGGAGACAATGAGCAGTTCTTC. This codes for CASSLLRIRLAGDNEQFF.

The rearrangement links TRBV19 to TRBJ1-2, with D tentatively TRBD1 (5 bases). Per germline, CDR1 LNHDA and CDR2 SQIVND (reference sequence). The CDR3 is 13 residues long. Trimming took off 5 bases at V and 7 bases at J, with 14 bases between the two ends. CDR3 sequence reads: CASSPGASSGYTF. The CDR3 nucleotides are TGTGCCAGTAGTCCCGGGGCAAGTAGTGGCTACACCTTC.

The CDR3 DNA follows: TGTGCCAGCAGTTCAGGGGTCCTCACTGAAGCTTTCTTT. Its protein product is CASSSGVLTEAFF. This chain uses TRBV27 with TRBJ1-1; maybe TRBD1 (6 bases). V lost 4 bases and J 4 bases, leaving 10 bases between the germline ends. The CDR3 is 13 amino acids. Germline-derived CDR1 and CDR2 are MNHEY and SMNVEV (reference sequence).

The chain links TRBV6-5 to TRBJ1-5; D might be TRBD1 (6 bases). From germline, CDR1 is MNHEY and CDR2 SVGAGI. This CDR3 contains 16 residues. Trimming stripped 0 bases from V and 2 bases from J, with 11 bases between. CDR3 protein: CASSYSSRGGNQPQHF. The CDR3 DNA reads TGTGCCAGCAGTTACTCTAGCAGGGGTGGCAATCAGCCCCAGCATTTT.

J is TRBJ1-1 and V is TRBV6-1; possibly TRBD1 for D (6 bases). Trimming cost V 0 bases and J 1 base, with 9 bases left between them. Germline-derived CDR1 and CDR2 are MNHNS and SASEGT. The CDR3 length is 15 residues. The CDR3: CASSEAGGPNTEAFF. The CDR3 coding sequence is TGTGCCAGCAGTGAAGCGGGGGGCCCGAACACTGAAGCTTTCTTT.

This sequence joins TRBV19 and TRBJ1-2; 8 nucleotides agree with TRBD1. The germline gives CDR1 LNHDA, CDR2 SQIVND (reference sequence). J gave up 4 bases and V 3 bases, and 1 base lay outside the gene matches. The CDR3 sequence is 13 residues long. Here the CDR3 reads CASSMGTGYGYTF. The CDR3 DNA follows: TGTGCCAGTAGTATGGGGACAGGCTATGGCTACACCTTC.

V is TRBV29-1 and J is TRBJ2-5; D remains unclear. The V and J ends lost 4 bases and 2 bases respectively, with 11 bases between them. The CDR3 is made up of 13 amino acids. CDR1 is SQVTM, CDR2 ANQGSEA, per germline. The CDR3 loop reads CSVGGRKQETQYF. The CDR3 region has the DNA TGCAGCGTTGGAGGAAGGAAGCAAGAGACCCAGTACTTC. Full variable domain (missing parts from reference TRBV29-1 and TRBJ2-5): SAVISQKPSRDICQRGTSLTIQCQVDSQVTMMFWYRQQPGQSLTLIATANQGSEATYESGFVIDKFPISRPNLTFSTLTVSNMSPEDSSIYLCSVGGRKQETQYFGPGTRLLVL.

The V gene is TRBV4-2, the J gene TRBJ2-5; 11 nucleotides align to TRBD2. CDR3 size: 16 residues. Germline lookup yields CDR1 LGHNA and CDR2 YNFKEQ. The trim removed 3 bases at V and 1 base at J, leaving 4 bases unmatched. This CDR3 is CASSQIAGGLQETQYF. CDR3 bases: TGTGCCAGCAGCCAGATAGCGGGGGGGCTCCAAGAGACCCAGTACTTC.

V usage is TRBV6-5 and J usage is TRBJ2-4; D perhaps matches TRBD2 (6 bases). V lost 4 bases and J lost 13, with 17 bases in between. Germline lookup yields CDR1 MNHEY and CDR2 SVGAGI. CDR3 size: 13 residues. The CDR3 reads CASSSNLAAVQYF. CDR3 nucleotides: TGTGCCAGCAGTTCCAACTTAGCGGCCGTACAGTACTTC.

This clone has only one observation. This chain joins TRBV4-2 and TRBJ2-3; 10 nucleotides match TRBD2. This CDR3 is 15 amino acids long. CDR1 and CDR2 from the germline V gene are LGHNA and YNFKEQ. V gave up 1 base and J gave up 7 bases; unmatched junction bases: 5. The CDR3, as DNA: TGTGCCAGCAGCCAAGCTAGCGGGGGCCTTAATACGCAGTATTTT. This gives the protein CASSQASGGLNTQYF.

V and J are TRBV30 and TRBJ2-5, with 8 positions matching TRBD1. CDR1 GTSNPN and CDR2 SVGIG come from the germline V gene (reference sequence). The V and J ends lost 2 bases and 5 bases, in that order; junction bases with no gene match: 10. This CDR3 is 15 amino acids long. The CDR3 region has the DNA TGTGCCTGGAGTCCGGGGACAGGTTATTCGGAGACCCAGTACTTC. Protein product: CAWSPGTGYSETQYF. Full variable domain (outside the CDR3, taken from reference TRBV30 and TRBJ2-5): SQTIHQWPATLVQPVGSPLSLECTVEGTSNPNLYWYRQAAGRGLQLLFYSVGIGQISSEVPQNLSASRPQDRQFILSSKKLLLSDSGFYLCAWSPGTGYSETQYFGPGTRLLVL.

CDR3 nucleotides: TGTGCCAGCAGCTTTACAGGGCCAGACACCATATATTTT. Protein product: CASSFTGPDTIYF. The V and J genes are TRBV7-9 and TRBJ1-3, with D possibly TRBD1 on 6 matching bases. This CDR3 is built from 13 residues. CDR1 and CDR2 from the germline V gene are SEHNR and FQNEAQ (reference sequence). V lost 3 bases, J lost 8 bases, and 11 bases lay in between.

The J gene is TRBJ2-2, the V gene TRBV7-9; either TRBD1 or TRBD2 may fit D (5 bases each). V lost 2 bases to trimming and J lost 6 bases, with 13 bases between them. Germline V gene sequence: CDR1 SEHNR, CDR2 FQNEAQ (reference sequence). The CDR3 consists of 15 residues. The CDR3 nucleotides read TGTGCCAGCAGCTTACCGGTTCGGGGACCCGGGGAGCTGTTTTTT. It is translated as CASSLPVRGPGELFF.

The chain uses TRBV27 and TRBJ1-4; D remains unclear. Between the trimmed V and J ends, which lost 5 bases and 4 bases, there was a span of 17 bases. The CDR3 is 16 amino acids. Germline assignment: CDR1 MNHEY and CDR2 SMNVEV (reference sequence). This CDR3 reads CASSALPRDFNEKLFF. The CDR3, as DNA: TGTGCCAGCAGTGCCCTTCCAAGAGACTTTAATGAAAAACTGTTTTTT.

The rearrangement links TRBV10-3 to TRBJ2-1; 9 bases are a match to TRBD2. The V segment lost 11 bases and the J segment 4 bases; nucleotides outside the gene matches: 6. CDR1 and CDR2 (germline): ENHRY, SYGVKD. This CDR3 has 13 residues. CDR3: CAGRGGEYNEQFF. CDR3 coding DNA: TGTGCCGGCCGCGGGGGGGAGTACAATGAGCAGTTCTTC.

This chain uses TRBV15 with TRBJ2-2; D may match TRBD1 or TRBD2 (5 bases each). The germline V gene encodes CDR1 LNHNV and CDR2 YYDKDF (reference sequence). V lost 5 bases and J lost 6, with 22 bases in between. The CDR3 is 17 amino acids. The CDR3: CATSGKFGRRGAGELFF. The CDR3, as DNA: TGTGCCACCAGCGGAAAATTCGGACGTCGGGGCGCCGGGGAGCTGTTTTTT.

This clone came up once. The chain has TRBV9 and TRBJ2-1; D is undetermined. Germline CDR1 reads SGDLS; CDR2 reads YYNGEE. The germline V and J ends were trimmed by 3 bases and 6 bases, with 19 bases remaining between them. The CDR3 consists of 16 residues. The CDR3 DNA reads TGTGCCAGCAGCGCTACCACCGTTTCCTTCGTCAATGAGCAGTTCTTC. This encodes CASSATTVSFVNEQFF.